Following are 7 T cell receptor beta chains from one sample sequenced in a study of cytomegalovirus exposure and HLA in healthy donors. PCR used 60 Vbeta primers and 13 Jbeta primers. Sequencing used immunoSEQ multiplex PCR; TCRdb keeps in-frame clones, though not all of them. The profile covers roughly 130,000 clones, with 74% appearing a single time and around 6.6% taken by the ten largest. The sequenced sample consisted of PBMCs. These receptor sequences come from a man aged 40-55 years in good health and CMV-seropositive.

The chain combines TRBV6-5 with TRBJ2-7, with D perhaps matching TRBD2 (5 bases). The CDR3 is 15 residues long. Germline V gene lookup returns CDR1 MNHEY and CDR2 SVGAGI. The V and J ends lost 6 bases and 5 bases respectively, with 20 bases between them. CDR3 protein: CASRVSATTPDEQYF. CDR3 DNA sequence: TGTGCCAGCAGGGTGTCAGCGACTACCCCCGACGAGCAGTACTTC.

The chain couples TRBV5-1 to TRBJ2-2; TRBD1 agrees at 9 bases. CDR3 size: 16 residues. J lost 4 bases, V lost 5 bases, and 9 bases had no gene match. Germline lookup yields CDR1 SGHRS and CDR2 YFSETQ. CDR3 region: CASSSLGQGSTGELFF. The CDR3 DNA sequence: TGCGCCAGCAGTTCGCTAGGACAGGGGAGCACCGGGGAGCTGTTTTTT.

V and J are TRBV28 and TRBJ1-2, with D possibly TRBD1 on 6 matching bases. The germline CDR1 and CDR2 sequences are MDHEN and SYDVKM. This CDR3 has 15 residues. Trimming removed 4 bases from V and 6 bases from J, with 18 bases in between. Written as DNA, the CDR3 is TGTGCCAGCAGTTACCGGGGGCGGGCGGGGGATGGCTACACCTTC. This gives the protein CASSYRGRAGDGYTF.

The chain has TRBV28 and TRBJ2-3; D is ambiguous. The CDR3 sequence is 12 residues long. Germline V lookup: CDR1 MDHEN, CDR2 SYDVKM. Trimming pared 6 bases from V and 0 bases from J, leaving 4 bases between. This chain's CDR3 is CASSQSTDTQYF. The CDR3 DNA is TGTGCCAGCAGCCAGAGCACAGATACGCAGTATTTT.

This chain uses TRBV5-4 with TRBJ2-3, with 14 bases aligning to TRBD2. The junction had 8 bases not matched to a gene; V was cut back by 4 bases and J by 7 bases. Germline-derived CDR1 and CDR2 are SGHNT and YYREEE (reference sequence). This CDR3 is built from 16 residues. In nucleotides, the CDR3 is TGTGCCAGCAGCACGGGACTAGCGGGGGCCGGGAATACGCAGTATTTT. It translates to CASSTGLAGAGNTQYF. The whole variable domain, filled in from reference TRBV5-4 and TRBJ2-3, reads ETGVTQSPTHLIKTRGQQVTLRCSSQSGHNTVSWYQQALGQGPQFIFQYYREEENGRGNFPPRFSGLQFPNYSSELNVNALELDDSALYLCASSTGLAGAGNTQYFGPGTRLTVL.

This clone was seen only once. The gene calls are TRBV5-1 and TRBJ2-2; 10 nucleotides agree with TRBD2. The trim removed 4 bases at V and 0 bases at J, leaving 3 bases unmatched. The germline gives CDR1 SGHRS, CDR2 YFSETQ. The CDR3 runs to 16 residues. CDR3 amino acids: CASSQLAGSNTGELFF. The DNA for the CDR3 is TGCGCCAGCAGCCAACTAGCGGGGTCGAACACCGGGGAGCTGTTTTTT.

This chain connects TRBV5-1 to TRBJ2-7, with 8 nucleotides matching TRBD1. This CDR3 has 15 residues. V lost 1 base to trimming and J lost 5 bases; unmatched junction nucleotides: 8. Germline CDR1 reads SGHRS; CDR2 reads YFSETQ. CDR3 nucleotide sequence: TGCGCCAGCAGCTTGTCAGGACAGGGCTTCCACGAGCAGTACTTC. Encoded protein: CASSLSGQGFHEQYF.